The following is a TCR beta chain sequence with its context. What it binds is unknown. All of the isolated RNA was reverse transcribed, so expressed TCRB transcripts were sequenced. TCRdb's table, derived via immunoSEQ multiplex PCR, lists solely in-frame clones and lacks some. The sample contains 970,000 or so clones, 15% to 20% of which appear only once. This sample was included in a study of beta chain features in type 1 diabetes. Study at large: Comparable age, gender and cell yields were observed in patients relative to healthy donors. Study-wide results and limits: Patients with Type 1 diabetes showed moderately but significantly shorter TCRB CDR3s in all four CD4+ subsets.

The germline V gene has CDR1 SGHTA and CDR2 FQGNSA. The CDR3 is made up of 15 amino acids. Germline trimming cut 5 bases from V and 9 bases from J; bases unmatched to any gene: 7. The sequence came from a young woman in good health. Specimen: naive CD4+ T cells from blood. The chain couples TRBV7-2 to TRBJ2-1; 13 bases are shared with TRBD2. The CDR3 spells CASSLRGLAGPEQFF. In nucleotides, the CDR3 is TGTGCCAGCAGCCTGCGGGGACTAGCGGGACCTGAGCAGTTCTTC.